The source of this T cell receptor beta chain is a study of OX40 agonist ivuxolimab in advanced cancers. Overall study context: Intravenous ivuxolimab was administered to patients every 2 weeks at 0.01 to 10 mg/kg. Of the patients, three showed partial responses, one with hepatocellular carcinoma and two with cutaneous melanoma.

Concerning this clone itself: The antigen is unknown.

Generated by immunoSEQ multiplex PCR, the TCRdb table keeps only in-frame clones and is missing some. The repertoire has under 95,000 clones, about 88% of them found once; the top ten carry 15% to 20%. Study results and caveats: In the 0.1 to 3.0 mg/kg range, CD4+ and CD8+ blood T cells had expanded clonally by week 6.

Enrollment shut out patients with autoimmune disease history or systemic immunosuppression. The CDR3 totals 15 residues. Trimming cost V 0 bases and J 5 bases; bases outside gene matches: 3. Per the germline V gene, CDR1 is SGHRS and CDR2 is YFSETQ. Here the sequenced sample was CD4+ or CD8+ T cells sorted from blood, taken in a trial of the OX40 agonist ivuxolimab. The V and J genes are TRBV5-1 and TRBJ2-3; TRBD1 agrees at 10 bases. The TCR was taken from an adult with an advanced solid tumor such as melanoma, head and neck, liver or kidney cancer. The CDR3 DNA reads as TGCGCCAGCAGCTTGGAGACAGGGGGCGTAGATACGCAGTATTTT. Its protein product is CASSLETGGVDTQYF.